These 27 T cell receptor beta chains were all obtained from the same sample, sequenced in a study of lymphopenia after photon versus proton radiotherapy. Generated by immunoSEQ multiplex PCR, the TCRdb table keeps only in-frame clones and is missing some. This sample has 40,000 or so clones, with 65% to 90% found just once. Here the sequenced sample was peripheral blood, taken from a patient treated with photon-based radiotherapy. These receptors were obtained from a man aged 40-50 years with gastric cancer.

V and J are TRBV2 and TRBJ2-7; possibly TRBD1 for D (6 bases). Trimming took 3 bases from V and 2 from J, leaving 14 bases between them. CDR1 is SNHLY, CDR2 FYNNEI, per germline. The CDR3 runs to 15 residues. The CDR3 bases are TGTGCCAGCAGTGAGGCCACAGGGAGTACCTACGAGCAGTACTTC. This gives the protein CASSEATGSTYEQYF. The complete variable domain, with remaining parts taken from reference TRBV2 and TRBJ2-7, reads EPEVTQTPSHQVTQMGQEVILRCVPISNHLYFYWYRQILGQKVEFLVSFYNNEISEKSEIFDDQFSVERPDGSNFTLKIRSTKLEDSAMYFCASSEATGSTYEQYFGPGTRLTVT.

The chain is built from TRBV5-1 and TRBJ2-2, with a tentative D call TRBD1 (6 bases). V gave up 0 bases and J gave up 4 bases, with 16 bases separating them. The germline gives CDR1 SGHRS, CDR2 YFSETQ. This CDR3 region has 17 residues. In DNA form, the CDR3 reads TGCGCCAGCAGCTTGGTAAGAGGAACAGGGTTCACCGGGGAGCTGTTTTTT. Protein: CASSLVRGTGFTGELFF.

The chain couples TRBV9 to TRBJ1-5; 8 positions match TRBD1. J gave up 4 bases and V 0 bases, and 6 bases lay outside the gene matches. CDR1 and CDR2 from the germline V gene are SGDLS and YYNGEE. The CDR3 is made up of 16 amino acids. The CDR3 spells CASSVGQGSANQPQHF. The CDR3 coding sequence is TGTGCCAGCAGCGTAGGACAGGGGAGCGCGAATCAGCCCCAGCATTTT.

The chain is built from TRBV5-6 and TRBJ1-4; D gene uncertain. Germline lookup yields CDR1 SGHDT and CDR2 YYEEEE. V was shortened by 2 bases and J by 8 bases, with 7 bases between the two germline ends. The CDR3 runs to 12 residues. CDR3 protein: CASSLVGEKLFF. As DNA, the CDR3 is TGTGCCAGCAGCTTAGTTGGGGAAAAACTGTTTTTT.

V and J are TRBV5-4 and TRBJ2-3, with D uncertain. This CDR3 is built from 13 residues. Trimming stripped 0 bases from V and 2 bases from J, with 4 bases between. Germline loops: CDR1 SGHNT, CDR2 YYREEE (reference sequence). This chain's CDR3 is CASSLAATDTQYF. Here the CDR3 DNA reads TGTGCCAGCAGCTTGGCAGCCACAGATACGCAGTATTTT.

CDR3 coding DNA: TGTGCCAGCAGCTCCCGACAGGGCGATCAGCCCCAGCATTTT. It codes for CASSSRQGDQPQHF. J is TRBJ1-5 and V is TRBV7-2, with 7 bases identical to TRBD1. Trimming at V came to 4 bases and at J to 5 bases, leaving 5 bases not matched to a gene. CDR3 length: 14 amino acids. In germline, CDR1 is SGHTA, CDR2 FQGNSA.

The gene calls are TRBV7-2 and TRBJ1-1, with TRBD1 identical over 7 bases. CDR1 is SGHTA, CDR2 FQGNSA, per germline. The J segment lost 6 bases and the V segment lost 5 bases, leaving 6 bases of the junction unmatched. The CDR3 covers 13 residues. Here the CDR3 reads CASSRDRDSEAFF. The DNA of the CDR3 is TGTGCCAGCAGCAGAGACAGGGACTCTGAAGCTTTCTTT.

The CDR3 reads CATSAHYTGNQPQHF. The CDR3 DNA reads TGTGCCACCAGCGCCCACTATACGGGGAATCAGCCCCAGCATTTT. The chain couples TRBV15 to TRBJ1-5; the D is unclear. Trimming took 5 bases from V and 4 from J, leaving 15 bases between them. The germline CDR1 and CDR2 sequences are LNHNV and YYDKDF (reference sequence). The CDR3 loop spans 15 amino acids.

This chain connects TRBV5-6 to TRBJ2-2; no clear D gene. The germline V gene has CDR1 SGHDT and CDR2 YYEEEE. This CDR3 is 15 amino acids long. Between the trimmed V and J ends, which lost 2 bases and 4 bases, there was a span of 12 bases. CDR3 residues: CASSLKGLLTGELFF. The CDR3 nucleotides read TGTGCCAGCAGCTTAAAGGGCCTTCTCACCGGGGAGCTGTTTTTT.

The table lists this clone with a count of one. V and J are TRBV7-3 and TRBJ2-1, with D unclear. This CDR3 is built from 15 residues. V gave up 3 bases and J gave up 0 bases, with 9 bases separating them. Germline lookup yields CDR1 SGHTA and CDR2 FQGTGA. CDR3: CASSFGWVSYNEQFF. The CDR3, as DNA: TGTGCCAGCAGCTTCGGGTGGGTCTCCTACAATGAGCAGTTCTTC. The full variable domain, in which reference TRBV7-3 and TRBJ2-1 provide the parts outside the CDR3, is GAGVSQTPSNKVTEKGKYVELRCDPISGHTALYWYRQSLGQGPEFLIYFQGTGAADDSGLPNDRFFAVRPEGSVSTLKIQRTERGDSAVYLCASSFGWVSYNEQFFGPGTRLTVL.

The J gene is TRBJ1-6, the V gene TRBV4-2, with D possibly being TRBD1 (5 bases). Germline-derived CDR1 and CDR2 are LGHNA and YNFKEQ. The CDR3 consists of 15 residues. Trimming took off 2 bases at V and 9 bases at J, with 14 bases between the two ends. CDR3 DNA sequence: TGTGCCAGCAGCCAACAAACCGGGACGCTTTCACCCCTCCACTTT. It specifies CASSQQTGTLSPLHF.

A remark on this clone: Because the CDR3's place on the DNA is in doubt, the DNA is left out and the CDR3 is given as listed by TCRdb. The chain uses TRBV5-4 and TRBJ1-5; no check of the table's D call, TRBD1, against the DNA was made. The CDR3 is 15 amino acids in total, end residues counted. CDR1 is SGHNT, CDR2 YYREEE, per germline (reference sequence). The CDR3 reads CASSFGPGKNQPQHF.

This chain links TRBV2 with TRBJ2-5; 9 bases agree with TRBD1. J gave up 4 bases and V 2 bases, and 5 bases lay outside the gene matches. CDR3 length: 15 amino acids. The V gene's germline CDR1 is SNHLY and CDR2 FYNNEI. The CDR3 sequence is CASSERTGAVETQYF. The CDR3 coding sequence is TGTGCCAGCAGTGAAAGGACAGGGGCCGTAGAGACCCAGTACTTC.

This chain links TRBV5-8 with TRBJ2-7; D might be TRBD1 or TRBD2, each matching 5 bases. This CDR3 has 17 residues. The ends were cut back, 0 bases at V and 5 bases at J, with 21 bases in the middle. CDR1 is SGHTS, CDR2 YDEGEE, per germline. The CDR3 loop is CASSLGQPGAFRDEQYF. CDR3 nucleotides: TGTGCCAGCAGCTTGGGACAACCCGGGGCCTTCCGCGACGAGCAGTACTTC.

This chain joins TRBV5-5 and TRBJ2-3, with 9 bases fitting TRBD1. Trimming at V came to 3 bases and at J to 4 bases, leaving 3 bases not matched to a gene. CDR1 is SGHKS, CDR2 YYEKEE, per germline (reference sequence). The CDR3 spans 14 residues. This CDR3 is CASSSGQGSDTQYF. CDR3 DNA: TGTGCCAGCAGCTCTGGACAGGGGTCAGATACGCAGTATTTT.

This sequence joins TRBV10-3 and TRBJ1-2; perhaps TRBD1 as D (5 bases). Trimming removed 10 bases at V and 1 base at J, with 16 bases between. Germline CDR1 is ENHRY and CDR2 is SYGVKD. The CDR3 loop spans 14 amino acids. The CDR3 sequence is CASSTDRVNYGYTF. Here the CDR3 DNA reads TGTGCCAGCTCCACCGACAGAGTTAACTATGGCTACACCTTC.

The chain combines TRBV9 with TRBJ1-1, with unresolved D. With 3 bases removed from V and 2 bases from J, the gap between germline ends came to 11 bases. This CDR3 contains 14 residues. CDR1 SGDLS and CDR2 YYNGEE come from the germline V gene. CDR3 in DNA: TGTGCCAGCAGCGCCCCACCGACCAACACTGAAGCTTTCTTT. As protein: CASSAPPTNTEAFF.

This chain uses TRBV18 with TRBJ1-2; tentative D call: TRBD1 (5 bases). Per the germline V gene, CDR1 is KGHSH and CDR2 is LQKENI. Trimming removed 3 bases from V and 5 bases from J, with 7 bases in between. This CDR3 has 12 residues. CDR3 nucleotides: TGTGCCAGCTCACCGGAGGGGTATGGCTACACCTTC. Translated, it gives CASSPEGYGYTF. Supplemented by reference TRBV18 and TRBJ1-2, the full variable domain reads NAGVMQNPRHLVRRRGQEARLRCSPMKGHSHVYWYRQLPEEGLKFMVYLQKENIIDESGMPKERFSAEFPKEGPSILRIQQVVRGDSAAYFCASSPEGYGYTFGSGTRLTVV.

The chain uses TRBV4-1 and TRBJ2-7, with D possibly TRBD2 on 7 matching bases. The germline gives CDR1 MGHRA, CDR2 YSYEKL. The CDR3 contains 18 residues. V lost 4 bases and J 4 bases, leaving 26 bases between the germline ends. The CDR3 bases are TGCGCCAGCAGCCCCGACCTCACCTCTAGCGAGGGGGGGTACGAGCAGTACTTC. Translating gives CASSPDLTSSEGGYEQYF.

The rearrangement joins TRBV5-5 to TRBJ1-2; D call uncertain. CDR3 length: 14 amino acids. The ends were cut back, 1 base at V and 3 bases at J, with 10 bases in the middle. Germline-derived CDR1 and CDR2 are SGHKS and YYEKEE (reference sequence). CDR3 sequence reads: CASSLSRQDYGYTF. CDR3 bases: TGTGCCAGCAGCTTGAGCAGGCAAGACTATGGCTACACCTTC.

The chain links TRBV7-3 to TRBJ1-4, with a weak D call TRBD1 (6 bases). Trimming cost V 1 base and J 0 bases, with 18 bases left between them. The CDR3 consists of 19 residues. Germline V gives CDR1 SGHTA, CDR2 FQGTGA. CDR3 bases: TGTGCCAGCAGCTTAAGCCCCAGGGGCAACTCCTCAACTAATGAAAAACTGTTTTTT. It encodes CASSLSPRGNSSTNEKLFF.

The chain combines TRBV25-1 with TRBJ2-1; no firm D call. Germline CDR1 and CDR2: MGHDK and SYGVNS. V shed 2 bases and J shed 4 bases, with 6 bases lying between them. The CDR3 runs 13 residues. CDR3 sequence (DNA): TGTGCCAGCAGTGAAGGCATTTACAATGAGCAGTTCTTC. It is translated as CASSEGIYNEQFF.

This chain uses TRBV7-9 with TRBJ1-1; weak D call: TRBD1 (5 bases). Germline V gene lookup returns CDR1 SEHNR and CDR2 FQNEAQ (reference sequence). The V and J ends lost 2 bases and 4 bases respectively, with 11 bases between them. This CDR3 comprises 14 residues. CDR3 sequence reads: CASSLLGRATEAFF. Here the CDR3 DNA reads TGTGCCAGCAGCTTACTAGGCAGGGCCACTGAAGCTTTCTTT.

The chain links TRBV27 to TRBJ2-1, with D uncertain. Trimming took off 0 bases at V and 4 bases at J, with 7 bases between the two ends. The CDR3 totals 14 residues. Germline CDR1 reads MNHEY; CDR2 reads SMNVEV (reference sequence). The CDR3: CASSLSSKYNEQFF. The CDR3 nucleotides are TGTGCCAGCAGTTTATCGAGCAAATACAATGAGCAGTTCTTC.

In its sample, this clone was seen once. The gene calls are TRBV7-3 and TRBJ1-1; 9 bases line up with TRBD1. J was trimmed by 4 bases and V by 2 bases; bases with no gene match: 2. This CDR3 is 14 amino acids long. The V gene's germline CDR1 is SGHTA and CDR2 FQGTGA. CDR3 sequence reads: CASSLGTGRTEAFF. CDR3 nucleotides: TGTGCCAGCAGCTTAGGGACAGGGCGCACTGAAGCTTTCTTT.

The rearrangement joins TRBV9 to TRBJ2-2; no clear D gene. The CDR3 totals 15 residues. Germline values: CDR1 SGDLS, CDR2 YYNGEE. V was shortened by 1 base and J by 4 bases, with 11 bases between the two germline ends. For the CDR3, the DNA is TGTGCCAGCAGCGTACTAGGGTCTAGCACCGGGGAGCTGTTTTTT. Amino acids: CASSVLGSSTGELFF.

The gene calls are TRBV4-2 and TRBJ2-5, with D perhaps assigned TRBD1 or TRBD2 (6 bases each). The J call is doubtful: the DNA matches TRBJ2-7 better. The CDR3 extends over 16 amino acids. Germline lookup yields CDR1 LGHNA and CDR2 YNFKEQ. The CDR3 spells CASSHAGIGGPYEQYF. The DNA of the CDR3 is TGTGCCAGCAGCCATGCCGGGATAGGGGGGCCCTACGAGCAGTACTTC.